A selection of T cell receptor beta chains follows, all from one sample in a study of T cell responses to AZD1222 COVID-19 vaccine. Clones were read by immunoSEQ multiplex PCR, and TCRdb kept only the in-frame ones, dropping some. The sample lists roughly 110,000 clones; about nine tenths were seen once. The specimen was peripheral blood, collected on day 0 of AZD1222 vaccination. These receptors all stem from an adult in good health. CDR3s leave out the opening cysteine and the closing phenylalanine or tryptophan. The order of the fields is J gene, V gene, CDR3 protein.

j_call: TRBJ1-4; v_call: TRBV7-9; cdr3_aa: ASSPRMRETHNEKLF
j_call: TRBJ1-5; v_call: TRBV27; cdr3_aa: ASRGLTQGRFQPQH
j_call: TRBJ2-7; v_call: TRBV5-1; cdr3_aa: ASSLYGTPYEQY
j_call: TRBJ2-7; v_call: TRBV29-1; cdr3_aa: SVRTGRSYEQY
j_call: TRBJ2-1; v_call: TRBV29-1; cdr3_aa: SVEVSGQFYSYNEQF
j_call: TRBJ1-1; v_call: TRBV7-2; cdr3_aa: ASRQFTGGIAEAF
j_call: TRBJ1-1; v_call: TRBV6-5; cdr3_aa: ASSYRFIGASEEAF
j_call: TRBJ1-1; v_call: TRBV19; cdr3_aa: ASSIAHRDYTEAF
j_call: TRBJ1-1; v_call: TRBV4-3; cdr3_aa: ASSQVAGSAF
j_call: TRBJ2-1; v_call: TRBV28; cdr3_aa: ASSLSRRPNEQF
j_call: TRBJ2-1; v_call: TRBV11-3; cdr3_aa: ASSSRTSLYNEQF
j_call: TRBJ1-2; v_call: TRBV6-5; cdr3_aa: ASRSDRITYGYT
j_call: TRBJ1-2; v_call: TRBV7-9; cdr3_aa: ASSRDGSLIYGYT